These 25 T cell receptor beta chains originate from one sample sequenced in a study of blood T cell repertoires in COVID-19. Generated by immunoSEQ multiplex PCR, the TCRdb table keeps only in-frame clones and is missing some. Among about 60,000 clones listed, nearly 85% were seen once. The sequencing sample was made of peripheral blood. The receptors shown here come from a human donor in a cohort sampled during active COVID-19.

This clone was counted once. The junction and the germline gene differ at one end; a read error may be behind it. This chain uses TRBV7-9 with TRBJ1-2; TRBD1 matches at 7 bases. Germline V gives CDR1 SEHNR, CDR2 FQNEAQ (reference sequence). There are 14 residues in the CDR3. CDR3 protein: CASSLDPTGPNLIF. The CDR3 coding sequence is TGTGCCAGCAGCTTAGACCCGACAGGGCCAAATCTAATCTTC.

V gene TRBV19 combines with J gene TRBJ1-5, with 9 bases that match TRBD1. Germline V lookup: CDR1 LNHDA, CDR2 SQIVND (reference sequence). V lost 4 bases and J lost 7; bases outside the gene matches: 11. The CDR3 extends over 16 amino acids. The CDR3 bases are TGTGCCAGTAGTAGCATATTGGGACAGGGAAGACAGCCCCAGCATTTT. Its translation is CASSSILGQGRQPQHF.

This rearrangement joins TRBV3-1 (or the pseudogene TRBV3-2) to TRBJ1-1; D ambiguous. In germline, CDR1 is LGHDT, CDR2 YNNKEL (reference sequence). The CDR3 length is 15 residues. V gave up 3 bases and J gave up 0 bases, with 11 bases separating them. CDR3 nucleotide sequence: TGTGCCAGCAGCCATGGCAGTCTGATGAACACTGAAGCTTTCTTT. Translated: CASSHGSLMNTEAFF.

The chain joins TRBV28 to TRBJ1-6; D is unclear. The CDR3 loop spans 14 amino acids. V was clipped by 7 bases and J by 1 base, with 8 bases between them. Germline V CDR1 and CDR2: MDHEN, SYDVKM. The CDR3: CASKERSYNSPLHF. Written as DNA, the CDR3 is TGTGCCAGCAAGGAGAGATCCTATAATTCACCCCTCCACTTT.

This chain links TRBV19 with TRBJ1-1, with 8 bases lining up with TRBD1. There are 14 residues in the CDR3. V gave up 4 bases and J gave up 1 base; unmatched junction bases: 2. Germline V gene lookup returns CDR1 LNHDA and CDR2 SQIVND (reference sequence). CDR3 amino acids: CASSRGQENTEAFF. In DNA form, the CDR3 reads TGTGCCAGTAGTAGGGGACAGGAGAACACTGAAGCTTTCTTT.

V usage is TRBV4-1 and J usage is TRBJ1-5; D unclear. The CDR3 contains 14 residues. The V gene's germline CDR1 is MGHRA and CDR2 YSYEKL. V was cut by 0 bases and J by 0 bases, with 3 bases left in between. This chain's CDR3 is CASSQDNSNQPQHF. In nucleotides, the CDR3 is TGCGCCAGCAGCCAAGACAATAGCAATCAGCCCCAGCATTTT.

The chain uses TRBV7-8 and TRBJ1-5; tentatively, D is TRBD1 (6 bases). The CDR3 covers 14 residues. Looked up from germline, CDR1 is SGHVS and CDR2 is FQNEAQ. V gave up 3 bases and J gave up 5 bases, with 11 bases separating them. The CDR3 nucleotides are TGTGCCAGCAGCTTTTACAGGGCGGATCAGCCCCAGCATTTT. Encoded protein: CASSFYRADQPQHF.

The rearrangement joins TRBV6-7 to TRBJ1-5; no clear D. TRBV6-7 is marked as an open reading frame, function uncertain. The CDR3 has 18 residues. Between the trimmed V and J ends, which lost 0 bases and 5 bases, there was a span of 20 bases. CDR3 sequence (DNA): TGTGCCAGCAGTTACTCGAGAGGAGGCGGGCCGGGCTATCAGCCCCAGCATTTT. Translated, it gives CASSYSRGGGPGYQPQHF.

J is TRBJ2-1 and V is TRBV18, with 7 bases matching TRBD1. The germline V gene encodes CDR1 KGHSH and CDR2 LQKENI. The CDR3 contains 12 residues. Trimming cost V 4 bases and J 7 bases; bases outside gene matches: 1. The CDR3 DNA sequence: TGTGCCAGCTCACTACAGGGGAATGAGCAGTTCTTC. It yields the protein CASSLQGNEQFF.

There are a few counts of this clone. The CDR3 here is CASSLTNTGGYEKLFF. The CDR3 DNA reads as TGTGCCAGCAGCTTGACGAATACAGGGGGCTACGAAAAACTGTTTTTT. V and J are TRBV14 and TRBJ1-4, with 9 nucleotides matching TRBD1. With V trimmed by 5 bases and J by 8 bases, 12 bases remained unmatched. Germline V lookup: CDR1 SGHDN, CDR2 FVKESK. The CDR3 consists of 16 residues.

This sequence joins TRBV11-1 and TRBJ2-7; D call uncertain. The length of the CDR3 is 15 residues. CDR1 and CDR2 from the germline V gene are SGHAT and FQDESV (reference sequence). V was cut by 2 bases and J by 2 bases, with 13 bases left in between. The CDR3 DNA reads as TGTGCCAGCAGCTTAAACAGCTTGGCCCCCTACGAGCAGTACTTC. Translation: CASSLNSLAPYEQYF. The full variable domain, with the rest looked up from reference TRBV11-1 and TRBJ2-7, is EAEVAQSPRYKITEKSQAVAFWCDPISGHATLYWYRQILGQGPELLVQFQDESVVDDSQLPKDRFSAERLKGVDSTLKIQPAELGDSAMYLCASSLNSLAPYEQYFGPGTRLTVT.

The chain links TRBV24-1 to TRBJ1-2; TRBD1 is a possible D gene (5 bases). V shed 5 bases and J shed 8 bases, with 17 bases lying between them. There are 14 residues in the CDR3. Germline-derived CDR1 and CDR2 are KGHDR and SFDVKD. In DNA form, the CDR3 reads TGTGCCACCAGTGGGGGCTGGGGCGCGGGAGGCTACACCTTC. Translation: CATSGGWGAGGYTF.

The chain has TRBV25-1 and TRBJ1-4, with 7 positions matching TRBD1. The junction had 10 bases not matched to a gene; V was cut back by 10 bases and J by 8 bases. Germline V lookup: CDR1 MGHDK, CDR2 SYGVNS. The length of the CDR3 is 13 residues. The CDR3 sequence is CATSGDRREKLFF. The DNA of the CDR3 is TGTGCCACCTCGGGGGACAGACGGGAAAAACTGTTTTTT.

The V call is TRBV19, the J call TRBJ1-4; TRBD1 might be the D (6 bases). The germline V gene has CDR1 LNHDA and CDR2 SQIVND (reference sequence). The CDR3 totals 15 residues. V gave up 7 bases and J gave up 0 bases, with 12 bases separating them. CDR3 sequence (DNA): TGTGCCAGTAAGGGGGTTGAGGCAACTAATGAAAAACTGTTTTTT. Translated, it gives CASKGVEATNEKLFF.

This sequence joins TRBV5-1 and TRBJ2-2, with 10 bases lining up with TRBD1. The CDR3 length is 15 residues. The germline CDR1 and CDR2 sequences are SGHRS and YFSETQ. The ends lost 2 bases at V and 3 bases at J; junction bases unmatched: 1. Here the CDR3 reads CASSFGQGDTGELFF. The CDR3 DNA follows: TGCGCCAGCAGCTTCGGACAGGGGGACACCGGGGAGCTGTTTTTT.

CDR3 DNA: TGTGCCAGCTCACCATCTCCCCAGGGGCTGAACACCTTC. It yields the protein CASSPSPQGLNTF. The J gene is TRBJ1-2, the V gene TRBV18, with D perhaps TRBD1 (6 bases). Germline V lookup: CDR1 KGHSH, CDR2 LQKENI. CDR3 length: 13 residues. Trimming took off 2 bases at V and 12 bases at J, with 16 bases between the two ends.

This rearrangement joins TRBV5-1 to TRBJ2-2; possibly TRBD2 for D (7 bases). Germline V lookup: CDR1 SGHRS, CDR2 YFSETQ. There are 13 residues in the CDR3. The ends were cut back, 3 bases at V and 6 bases at J, with 9 bases in the middle. The CDR3 region has the DNA TGCGCCAGCAGCTGGCGGGGGCCCGGGGAGCTGTTTTTT. This translates into CASSWRGPGELFF.

The chain is built from TRBV7-2 and TRBJ2-3, with TRBD2 identical over 11 bases. CDR3 size: 16 residues. V lost 4 bases, J lost 8 bases, and 11 bases stayed unmatched. Germline V gene sequence: CDR1 SGHTA, CDR2 FQGNSA. CDR3: CASSSQSVAGGGTQYF. CDR3 DNA: TGTGCCAGCAGCTCACAAAGTGTAGCGGGGGGGGGTACGCAGTATTTT.

This clone was seen a few times. The chain carries TRBV5-4 and TRBJ2-5; TRBD2 is a possible D gene (7 bases). From germline, CDR1 is SGHNT and CDR2 YYREEE (reference sequence). The V and J ends lost 5 bases and 5 bases respectively, with 19 bases between them. The CDR3 is 15 amino acids. In nucleotides, the CDR3 is TGTGCCAGCAGTAGACTCTTGGGGAGGGGGGAGACCCAGTACTTC. Translating it yields CASSRLLGRGETQYF.

V gene TRBV5-4 combines with J gene TRBJ2-5, with a tentative D call TRBD1 (6 bases). This CDR3 is 13 amino acids long. Germline CDR1 is SGHNT and CDR2 is YYREEE (reference sequence). With 3 bases removed from V and 7 bases from J, the gap between germline ends came to 13 bases. CDR3 sequence (DNA): TGTGCCAGCAGCTACGGACAGTCCGGGACCCAGTACTTC. This gives the protein CASSYGQSGTQYF.

This sequence joins TRBV30 and TRBJ1-2; 9 bases align to TRBD1. The J segment lost 7 bases and the V segment lost 6 bases, leaving 6 bases of the junction unmatched. CDR1 and CDR2 from the germline V gene are GTSNPN and SVGIG (reference sequence). The CDR3 length is 12 residues. For the CDR3, the DNA is TGTGCCTGCTCACAGGGGGCGGCTGGCTACACCTTC. Its protein is CACSQGAAGYTF.

The V call is TRBV4-2, the J call TRBJ1-6, with a possible D match to TRBD1 (6 bases). Germline V gene lookup returns CDR1 LGHNA and CDR2 YNFKEQ. With 0 bases removed from V and 6 bases from J, the gap between germline ends came to 12 bases. The CDR3 covers 16 residues. The CDR3 sequence is CASSQEGRGVNSPLHF. The CDR3 nucleotides read TGTGCCAGCAGCCAAGAGGGGAGGGGGGTTAATTCACCCCTCCACTTT.

CDR3 DNA: TGTGCCAGCAGTCTAGTACCGAACACTGAAGCTTTCTTT. Encoded protein: CASSLVPNTEAFF. The genes are TRBV7-9 and TRBJ1-1; D is uncertain. The CDR3 is 13 residues long. Per the germline V gene, CDR1 is SEHNR and CDR2 is FQNEAQ (reference sequence). V lost 6 bases, J lost 1 base, and 9 bases lay in between.

The chain links TRBV5-1 to TRBJ2-5; no clear D. The CDR3 extends over 12 amino acids. V was trimmed by 4 bases and J by 2 bases, leaving 6 bases between them. CDR1 and CDR2 from the germline V gene are SGHRS and YFSETQ. CDR3 loop: CASSQDQETQYF. The CDR3 DNA sequence: TGCGCCAGCAGCCAGGATCAAGAGACCCAGTACTTC.

The V gene is TRBV20-1, the J gene TRBJ2-7; tentatively, D is TRBD1 (5 bases). Trimming cost V 7 bases and J 3 bases, with 10 bases left between them. Germline CDR1 and CDR2: DFQATT and SNEGSKA (reference sequence). CDR3 length: 11 residues. Written as DNA, the CDR3 is TGCAGTGTTAGCAGGGACTACGAGCAGTACTTC. Translation: CSVSRDYEQYF.